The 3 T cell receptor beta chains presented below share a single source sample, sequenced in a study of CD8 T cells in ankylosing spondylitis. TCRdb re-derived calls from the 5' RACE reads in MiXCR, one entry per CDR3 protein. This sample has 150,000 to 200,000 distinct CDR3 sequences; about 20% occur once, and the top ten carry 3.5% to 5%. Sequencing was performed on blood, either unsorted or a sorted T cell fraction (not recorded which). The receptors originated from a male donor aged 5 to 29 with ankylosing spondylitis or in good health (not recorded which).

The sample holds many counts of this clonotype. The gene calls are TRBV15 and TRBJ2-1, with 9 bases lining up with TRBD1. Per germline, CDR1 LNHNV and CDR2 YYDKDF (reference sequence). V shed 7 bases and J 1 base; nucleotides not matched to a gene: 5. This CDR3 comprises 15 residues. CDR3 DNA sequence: TGTGCCACCAACCACGGGACAGGGTCCTACAATGAGCAGTTCTTC. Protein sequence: CATNHGTGSYNEQFF.

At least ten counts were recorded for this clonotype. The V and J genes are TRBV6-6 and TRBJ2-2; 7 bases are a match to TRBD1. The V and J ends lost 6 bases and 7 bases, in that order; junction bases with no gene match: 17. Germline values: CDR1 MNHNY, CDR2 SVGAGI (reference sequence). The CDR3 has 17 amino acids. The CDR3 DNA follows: TGTGCCAGCAGCCCCCATGCTCGACAGGGATATAACGGGGAGCTGTTTTTT. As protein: CASSPHARQGYNGELFF.

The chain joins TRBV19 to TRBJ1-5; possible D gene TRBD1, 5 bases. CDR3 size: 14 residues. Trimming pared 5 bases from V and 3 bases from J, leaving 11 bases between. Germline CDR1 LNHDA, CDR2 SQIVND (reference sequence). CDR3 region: CASSEPGSNQPQHF. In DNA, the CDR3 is TGTGCCAGTAGTGAGCCAGGGTCCAATCAGCCCCAGCATTTT.